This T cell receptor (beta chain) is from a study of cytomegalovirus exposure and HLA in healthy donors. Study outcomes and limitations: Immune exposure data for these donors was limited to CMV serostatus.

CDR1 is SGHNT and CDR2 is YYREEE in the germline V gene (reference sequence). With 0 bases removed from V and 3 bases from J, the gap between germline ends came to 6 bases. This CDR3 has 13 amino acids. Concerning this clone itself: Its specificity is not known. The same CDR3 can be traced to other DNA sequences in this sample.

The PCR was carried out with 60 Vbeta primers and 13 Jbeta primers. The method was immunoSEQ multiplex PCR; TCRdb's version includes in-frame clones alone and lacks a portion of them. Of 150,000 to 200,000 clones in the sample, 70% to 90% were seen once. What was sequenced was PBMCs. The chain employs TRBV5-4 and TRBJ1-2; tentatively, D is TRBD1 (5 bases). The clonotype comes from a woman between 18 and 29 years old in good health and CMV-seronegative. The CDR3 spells CASSLARDYGYTF. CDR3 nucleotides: TGTGCCAGCAGCTTGGCCAGGGACTATGGCTACACCTTC.